The entry below gives a single T cell receptor (beta chain) sequence along with its context. No antigen is known for it. This record belongs to a study of siplizumab effects on memory and regulatory T cells. Data came from immunoSEQ multiplex PCR; TCRdb stores just in-frame clones and leaves some out. The sample shows approximately 100,000 clones, over 85% of them seen only once. V was pared by 5 bases and J by 8 bases, with 15 bases between. This CDR3 is built from 14 residues. Germline V gene lookup returns CDR1 SGHVS and CDR2 FNYEAQ. Study observations and caveats: Few alloreactive clones mapped to unstimulated subsets. A significant reduction in alloreactive sequences traceable to unstimulated CD4+ memory cells was produced by siplizumab.

The chain links TRBV7-6 to TRBJ1-4, with D possibly being TRBD1 (5 bases). Sequenced sample: non-Treg CD4+ T cells sorted from blood. The receptor comes from a human donor in good health. CDR3 sequence reads: CASSVDQGYEKLFF. CDR3 sequence (DNA): TGTGCCAGCAGCGTAGATCAGGGTTACGAAAAACTGTTTTTT.